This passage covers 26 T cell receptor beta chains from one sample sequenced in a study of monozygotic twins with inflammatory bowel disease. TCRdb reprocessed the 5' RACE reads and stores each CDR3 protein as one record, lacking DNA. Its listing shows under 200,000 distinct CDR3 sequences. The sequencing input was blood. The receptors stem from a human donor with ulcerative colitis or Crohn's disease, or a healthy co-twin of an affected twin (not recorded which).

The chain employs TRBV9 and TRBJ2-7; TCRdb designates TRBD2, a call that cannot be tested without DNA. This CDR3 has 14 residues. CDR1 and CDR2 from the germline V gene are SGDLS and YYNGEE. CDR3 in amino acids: CASSVGGLTYEQYF.

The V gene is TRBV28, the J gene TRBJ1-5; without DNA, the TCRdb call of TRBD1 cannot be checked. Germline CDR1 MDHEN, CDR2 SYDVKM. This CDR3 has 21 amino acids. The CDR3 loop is CASSSPHRQGVGVNSNQPQHF.

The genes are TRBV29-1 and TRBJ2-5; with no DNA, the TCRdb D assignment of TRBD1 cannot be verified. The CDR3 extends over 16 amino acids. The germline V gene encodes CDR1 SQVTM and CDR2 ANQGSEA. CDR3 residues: CSAGGGQGIPQETQYF.

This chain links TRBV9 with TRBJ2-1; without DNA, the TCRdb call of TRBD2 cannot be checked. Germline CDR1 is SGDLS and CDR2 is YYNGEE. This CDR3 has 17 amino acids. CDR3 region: CASSVPPAGPSSNEQFF.

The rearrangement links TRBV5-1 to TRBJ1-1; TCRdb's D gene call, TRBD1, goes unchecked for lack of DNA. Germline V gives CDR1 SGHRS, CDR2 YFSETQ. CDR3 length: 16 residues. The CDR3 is CASSLWTGMEATEAFF. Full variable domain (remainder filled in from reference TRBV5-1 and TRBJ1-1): KAGVTQTPRYLIKTRGQQVTLSCSPISGHRSVSWYQQTPGQGLQFLFEYFSETQRNKGNFPGRFSGRQFSNSRSEMNVSTLELGDSALYLCASSLWTGMEATEAFFGQGTRLTVV.

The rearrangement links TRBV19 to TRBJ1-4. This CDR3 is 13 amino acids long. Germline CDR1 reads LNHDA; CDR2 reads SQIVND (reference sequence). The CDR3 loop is CASSIGQTPKLFF.

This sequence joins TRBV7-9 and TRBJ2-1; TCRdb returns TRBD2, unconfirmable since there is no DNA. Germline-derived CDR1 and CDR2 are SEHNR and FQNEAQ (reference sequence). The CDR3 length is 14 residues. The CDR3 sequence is CASSPGLKLGEQFF.

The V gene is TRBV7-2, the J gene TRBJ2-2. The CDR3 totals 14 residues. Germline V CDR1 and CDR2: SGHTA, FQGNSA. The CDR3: CASSLGPLTGELFF.

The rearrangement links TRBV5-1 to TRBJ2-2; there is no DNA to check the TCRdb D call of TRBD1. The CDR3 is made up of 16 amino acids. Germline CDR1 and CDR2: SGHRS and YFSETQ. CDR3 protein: CASSPTGGTRTGELFF.

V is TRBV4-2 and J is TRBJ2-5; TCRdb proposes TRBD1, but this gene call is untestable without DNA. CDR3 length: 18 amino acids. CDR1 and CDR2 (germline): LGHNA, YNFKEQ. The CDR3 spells CASSQSEGQGALQETQYF.

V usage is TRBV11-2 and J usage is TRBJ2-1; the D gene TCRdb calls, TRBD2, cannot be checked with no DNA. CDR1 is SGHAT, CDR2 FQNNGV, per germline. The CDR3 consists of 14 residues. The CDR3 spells CASSSLGEYHEQFF.

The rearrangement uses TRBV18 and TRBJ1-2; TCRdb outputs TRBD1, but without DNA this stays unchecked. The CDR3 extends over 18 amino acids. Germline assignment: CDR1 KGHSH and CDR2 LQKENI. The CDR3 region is CASSPRTGVIVDSYGYTF.

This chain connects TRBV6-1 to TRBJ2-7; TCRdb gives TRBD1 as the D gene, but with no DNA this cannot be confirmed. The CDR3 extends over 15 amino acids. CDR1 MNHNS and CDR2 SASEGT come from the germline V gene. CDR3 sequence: CASSPGYSRLYEQYF.

The CDR3: CASSQGRGLPEKLFF. The V and J genes are TRBV3-1 and TRBJ1-4; the TCRdb call, TRBD1, lacks DNA for checking. The CDR3 loop spans 15 amino acids. The germline CDR1 and CDR2 sequences are LGHDT and YNNKEL (reference sequence). The full variable domain, rest sourced from reference TRBV3-1 and TRBJ1-4, is DTAVSQTPKYLVTQMGNDKSIKCEQNLGHDTMYWYKQDSKKFLKIMFSYNNKELIINETVPNRFSPKSPDKAHLNLHINSLELGDSAVYFCASSQGRGLPEKLFFGSGTQLSVL.

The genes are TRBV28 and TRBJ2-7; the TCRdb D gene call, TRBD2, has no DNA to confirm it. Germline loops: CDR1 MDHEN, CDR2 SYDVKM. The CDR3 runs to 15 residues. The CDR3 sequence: CASSAGGVITYEQYF.

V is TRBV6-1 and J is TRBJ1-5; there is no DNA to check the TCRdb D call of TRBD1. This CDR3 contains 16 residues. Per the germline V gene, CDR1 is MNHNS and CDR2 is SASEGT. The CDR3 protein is CASTRGRQGAGQPQHF.

CDR3 residues: CASSLQGIRDTQYF. The rearrangement uses TRBV5-1 and TRBJ2-3; TCRdb's D call of TRBD1 is untestable without DNA. Per the germline V gene, CDR1 is SGHRS and CDR2 is YFSETQ. The CDR3 has 14 residues.

The CDR3: CASSAGTGERNTIYF. The chain uses TRBV18 and TRBJ1-3; TCRdb's D call, TRBD1, is unchecked because there is no DNA. Germline CDR1 is KGHSH and CDR2 is LQKENI. The CDR3 is made up of 15 amino acids.

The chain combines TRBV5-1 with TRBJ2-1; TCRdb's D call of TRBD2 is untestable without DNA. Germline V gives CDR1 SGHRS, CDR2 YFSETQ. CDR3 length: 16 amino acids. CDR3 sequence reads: CASSPGTSGGYNEQFF.

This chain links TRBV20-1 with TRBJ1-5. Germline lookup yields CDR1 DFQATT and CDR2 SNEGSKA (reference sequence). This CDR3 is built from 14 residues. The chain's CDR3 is CSASGAEPSGPQHF.

CDR3 region: CASSFDRGDQPQHF. The gene calls are TRBV27 and TRBJ1-5; absent DNA, TCRdb's TRBD1 call cannot be checked. This CDR3 has 14 amino acids. In germline, CDR1 is MNHEY, CDR2 SMNVEV (reference sequence).

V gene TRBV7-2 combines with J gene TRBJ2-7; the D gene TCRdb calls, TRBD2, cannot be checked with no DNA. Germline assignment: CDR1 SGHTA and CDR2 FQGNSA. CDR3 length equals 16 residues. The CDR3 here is CASSLAPSGGSYEQYF.

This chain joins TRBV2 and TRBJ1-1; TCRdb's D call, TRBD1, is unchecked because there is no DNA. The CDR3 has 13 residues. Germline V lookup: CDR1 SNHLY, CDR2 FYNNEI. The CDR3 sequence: CADQGARGTEAFF.

CDR3 in amino acids: CASSGSDSRSLF. This chain connects TRBV6-1 to TRBJ1-4; TCRdb indicates TRBD1, and absent DNA this call remains unverified. The germline CDR1 and CDR2 sequences are MNHNS and SASEGT. CDR3 size: 12 residues.

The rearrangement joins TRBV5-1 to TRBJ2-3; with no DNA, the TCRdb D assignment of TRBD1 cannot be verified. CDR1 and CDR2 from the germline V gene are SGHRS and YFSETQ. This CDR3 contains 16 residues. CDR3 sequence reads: CASSLPSDRVLDTQYF. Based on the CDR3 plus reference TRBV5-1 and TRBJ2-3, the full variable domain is KAGVTQTPRYLIKTRGQQVTLSCSPISGHRSVSWYQQTPGQGLQFLFEYFSETQRNKGNFPGRFSGRQFSNSRSEMNVSTLELGDSALYLCASSLPSDRVLDTQYFGPGTRLTVL.

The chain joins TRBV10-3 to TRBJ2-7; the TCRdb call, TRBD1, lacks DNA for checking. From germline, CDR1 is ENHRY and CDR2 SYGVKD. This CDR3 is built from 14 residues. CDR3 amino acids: CASRAGQLPYEQYF.